Each of the 26 T cell receptor beta chains below was sequenced from the same sample in a study of T cells in Graves' hyperthyroidism and ophthalmopathy. From RNA transcripts, TCR beta CDR3 regions were amplified. HTBI primers were employed in a first-round RT-PCR of the TCR CDR3. TCRdb redid the calling of the multiplex PCR reads with MiXCR, one entry per CDR3 protein. This sample has about half a million distinct CDR3 sequences; roughly a quarter occur once, and the top ten carry around 11%. The specimen was blood. Receptors originate from a woman aged 25 to 39 with Graves' ophthalmopathy.

The chain couples TRBV7-2 to TRBJ1-1; no firm D call. The V end was cut by 10 bases, the J end by 8 bases, with 14 bases between. This CDR3 contains 11 residues. Looked up from germline, CDR1 is SGHTA and CDR2 is FQGNSA. The CDR3 loop is CAITLSEEAFF. CDR3 in DNA: TGTGCCATCACTCTTTCAGAAGAAGCTTTCTTT.

The chain couples TRBV7-2 to TRBJ1-2, with D maybe TRBD1 (6 bases). CDR3 length: 12 amino acids. V was trimmed by 5 bases and J by 8 bases, leaving 12 bases between them. Germline values: CDR1 SGHTA, CDR2 FQGNSA. The CDR3 DNA sequence: TGTGCCAGCAGCAACACTCAGGGGGGCTACACCTTC. This encodes CASSNTQGGYTF.

V is TRBV24-1 and J is TRBJ1-2; no definite D call. The CDR3 sequence is 14 residues long. Trimming took off 2 bases at V and 4 bases at J, with 10 bases between the two ends. In germline, CDR1 is KGHDR, CDR2 SFDVKD. CDR3 bases: TGTGCCACCAGTGATTGGGAAGGAATCTATGGCTACACCTTC. Protein product: CATSDWEGIYGYTF.

The chain combines TRBV6-1 with TRBJ1-2, with a weak D call TRBD1 (5 bases). This CDR3 spans 14 amino acids. Germline CDR1 MNHNS, CDR2 SASEGT. V lost 4 bases to trimming and J lost 2 bases, with 11 bases between them. CDR3 sequence reads: CASSVGQANYGYTF. Here the CDR3 DNA reads TGTGCCAGCAGTGTAGGACAAGCGAACTATGGCTACACCTTC.

The chain employs TRBV5-1 and TRBJ1-2; a weak D match, TRBD1 (6 bases). The ends were cut back, 3 bases at V and 4 bases at J, with 13 bases in the middle. The CDR3 runs 14 residues. Looked up from germline, CDR1 is SGHRS and CDR2 is YFSETQ. The CDR3 DNA follows: TGCGCCAGCAGCTCATCGGGGGGGCTCTATGGCTACACCTTC. This sequence encodes CASSSSGGLYGYTF.

This clonotype has ten or more counts. The CDR3 protein is CAWSRTRGQGFGYTF. The CDR3 DNA sequence: TGTGCCTGGAGCCGTACGCGGGGACAGGGGTTCGGCTACACCTTC. The chain is built from TRBV30 and TRBJ1-2; the match to TRBD1 covers 10 bases. Germline V gene lookup returns CDR1 GTSNPN and CDR2 SVGIG (reference sequence). J was trimmed by 8 bases and V by 3 bases; bases with no gene match: 12. The length of the CDR3 is 15 residues.

This clonotype was recorded at least ten times. The gene calls are TRBV6-1 and TRBJ2-7; D uncertain. Germline CDR1 reads MNHNS; CDR2 reads SASEGT. V shed 2 bases and J shed 0 bases, with 14 bases lying between them. The CDR3 contains 16 residues. In nucleotides, the CDR3 is TGTGCCAGCAGTGAATTCGACCCAAGGAGCTCCTACGAGCAGTACTTC. Its translation is CASSEFDPRSSYEQYF.

This clonotype appeared a few times. This chain connects TRBV7-3 to TRBJ1-5; tentative D call: TRBD1 (5 bases). Germline CDR1 reads SGHTA; CDR2 reads FQGTGA. The CDR3 covers 13 residues. V was shortened by 5 bases and J by 3 bases, with 8 bases between the two germline ends. CDR3 sequence reads: CASSEQANQPQHF. CDR3 nucleotides: TGTGCCAGCAGCGAACAGGCCAATCAGCCCCAGCATTTT.

The rearrangement uses TRBV10-3 and TRBJ1-2, with D hard to call. V was pared by 4 bases and J by 4 bases, with 10 bases between. CDR3 length: 13 amino acids. Germline V CDR1 and CDR2: ENHRY, SYGVKD. CDR3 nucleotide sequence: TGTGCCATCAGTGTCGGGCAAAGCTATGGCTACACCTTC. Amino acid sequence: CAISVGQSYGYTF.

V is TRBV19 and J is TRBJ1-5, with a tentative D call TRBD1 (5 bases). The CDR3 is 15 residues long. V lost 5 bases, J lost 1 base, and 12 bases lay in between. The germline V gene has CDR1 LNHDA and CDR2 SQIVND (reference sequence). The DNA of the CDR3 is TGTGCCAGTAGTTGGGGGGGTAAGAGCAATCAGCCCCAGCATTTT. Amino acid sequence: CASSWGGKSNQPQHF.

This clonotype turned up a few times. This chain joins TRBV6-4 and TRBJ1-5; no firm D call. Per the germline V gene, CDR1 is MRHNA and CDR2 is SNTAGT. The ends were cut back, 2 bases at V and 4 bases at J, with 18 bases in the middle. The CDR3 runs to 17 residues. In DNA form, the CDR3 reads TGTGCCAGCAGTGACCAGGACGGAAATGGCCCGAATCAGCCCCAGCATTTT. This translates into CASSDQDGNGPNQPQHF.

The table lists this clonotype with many counts. The V call is TRBV11-1, the J call TRBJ1-1; D is perhaps TRBD1 (5 bases). CDR1 is SGHAT and CDR2 is FQDESV in the germline V gene (reference sequence). The CDR3 is 16 residues long. With 2 bases removed from V and 4 bases from J, the gap between germline ends came to 17 bases. This CDR3 reads CASSLNWGVSGTEAFF. The CDR3 nucleotides are TGTGCCAGCAGCTTAAATTGGGGGGTATCGGGCACTGAAGCTTTCTTT.

This clonotype was seen repeatedly, ten times or more. The chain couples TRBV11-2 to TRBJ2-5; TRBD1 matches at 9 bases. Germline CDR1 SGHAT, CDR2 FQNNGV. This CDR3 contains 15 residues. The V and J ends lost 1 base and 5 bases, in that order; junction bases with no gene match: 5. The CDR3 here is CASSLAGDRGETQYF. CDR3 DNA sequence: TGTGCCAGCAGCTTAGCCGGAGACAGGGGGGAGACCCAGTACTTC.

This clonotype appeared many times. V usage is TRBV6-5 and J usage is TRBJ1-3; D is ambiguous. Deletions cut 0 bases from V and 6 bases from J, with 18 bases between. CDR1 MNHEY and CDR2 SVGAGI come from the germline V gene. CDR3 length equals 17 residues. CDR3 DNA sequence: TGTGCCAGCAGTTACTCTTCTGCCAAAGGAATGGAAAACACCATATATTTT. It translates to CASSYSSAKGMENTIYF.

The J gene is TRBJ2-5, the V gene TRBV6-1; D might be TRBD1 or TRBD2, each matching 5 bases. This CDR3 is 13 amino acids long. CDR1 is MNHNS, CDR2 SASEGT, per germline. Deletions cut 10 bases from V and 0 bases from J, with 12 bases between. The CDR3: CATARDHQETQYF. CDR3 nucleotides: TGTGCCACCGCCAGGGACCACCAAGAGACCCAGTACTTC.

This clonotype was seen at least ten times. The chain combines TRBV6-2 or TRBV6-3 with TRBJ1-1; unclear D gene. This CDR3 is built from 15 residues. Per germline, CDR1 MNHEY and CDR2 SVGEGT. Between the trimmed V and J ends, which lost 6 bases and 3 bases, there was a span of 17 bases. In DNA form, the CDR3 reads TGTGCCAGCAGCGACCATACGATGGGAGACACTGAAGCTTTCTTT. Translating gives CASSDHTMGDTEAFF.

This clonotype showed up many times. The chain carries TRBV15 and TRBJ2-2; 8 nucleotides agree with TRBD1. The CDR3 totals 15 residues. The J segment lost 6 bases and the V segment lost 1 base, leaving 4 bases of the junction unmatched. Germline assignment: CDR1 LNHNV and CDR2 YYDKDF (reference sequence). The CDR3 region has the DNA TGTGCCACCAGCAGAGCTGGCAGGGGGCCCGGGGAGCTGTTTTTT. Translation gives CATSRAGRGPGELFF.

A note on this clonotype: A much more abundant neighbour one base away suggests this may be a read error. No conserved phenylalanine or tryptophan is present at the end of the CDR3, so a read error is the likely explanation. The chain employs TRBV20-1 and TRBJ2-5; tentative D call: TRBD1 (6 bases). Germline CDR1 and CDR2: DFQATT and SNEGSKA (reference sequence). Trimming took off 4 bases at V and 3 bases at J, with 12 bases between the two ends. The CDR3 is made up of 13 amino acids. The CDR3 is CSANRVAKETQYL. DNA for the CDR3: TGCAGTGCTAACAGGGTAGCTAAAGAGACCCAGTACCTC.

This clonotype was seen a handful of times. The V call is TRBV5-6, the J call TRBJ2-2; TRBD1 matches at 7 bases. The V and J ends lost 4 bases and 6 bases, in that order; junction bases with no gene match: 9. Germline assignment: CDR1 SGHDT and CDR2 YYEEEE. CDR3 length equals 15 residues. The CDR3 coding sequence is TGTGCCAGCAGCCACACAGACAGGGTCTCCGGGGAGCTGTTTTTT. It codes for CASSHTDRVSGELFF. Together with reference TRBV5-6 and TRBJ2-2, the CDR3 gives the full variable domain: DAGVTQSPTHLIKTRGQQVTLRCSPKSGHDTVSWYQQALGQGPQFIFQYYEEEERQRGNFPDRFSGHQFPNYSSELNVNALLLGDSALYLCASSHTDRVSGELFFGEGSRLTVL.

This clonotype came up many times. The chain is built from TRBV4-2 and TRBJ1-2, with D possibly matching TRBD1 (6 bases). Germline CDR1 LGHNA, CDR2 YNFKEQ. The germline V and J ends were trimmed by 0 bases and 2 bases, with 10 bases remaining between them. This CDR3 contains 15 residues. The CDR3 DNA is TGTGCCAGCAGCCAAGATCGGACAGTAAACTATGGCTACACCTTC. Encoded protein: CASSQDRTVNYGYTF.

This clonotype was detected many times. The CDR3 DNA reads TGTGCCAGCAGTTTCGGAGGCAGGGGGCAGGGAAACACTGAAGCTTTCTTT. Amino acid sequence: CASSFGGRGQGNTEAFF. The chain uses TRBV12-3 or TRBV12-4 and TRBJ1-1, with TRBD1 identical over 8 bases. The CDR3 totals 17 residues. V was pared by 3 bases and J by 2 bases, with 11 bases of the junction left unmatched.

This clonotype was detected ten times or more. This chain joins TRBV6-1 and TRBJ1-2; 8 bases are shared with TRBD1. Germline trimming cut 5 bases from V and 7 bases from J; bases unmatched to any gene: 9. This CDR3 region has 14 residues. Germline V gene lookup returns CDR1 MNHNS and CDR2 SASEGT. CDR3 sequence reads: CASSTPGQEPGYTF. The CDR3 DNA is TGTGCCAGCAGTACCCCGGGACAGGAACCTGGCTACACCTTC.

This clonotype has just one count. The J gene is TRBJ1-1, the V gene TRBV12-3 or TRBV12-4; D is possibly TRBD1 (5 bases). Deletions cut 8 bases from V and 9 bases from J, with 10 bases between. The CDR3 runs 10 residues. CDR3 coding DNA: TGTGCCAGCTCAGGGCAGCAAGCTTTCTTT. Amino acids: CASSGQQAFF.

This clonotype was seen ten or more times. This chain uses TRBV10-1 with TRBJ2-7; D possibly corresponds to TRBD1 (6 bases). V lost 8 bases and J 4 bases, leaving 15 bases between the germline ends. From germline, CDR1 is WNHNN and CDR2 SYGVQD (reference sequence). The CDR3 extends over 13 amino acids. The CDR3 reads CASGGQSLYEQYF. The CDR3 DNA reads TGCGCCAGCGGCGGACAGTCCCTTTACGAGCAGTACTTC.

Regarding this clonotype: It may be a read error: a sequence one base away is much more abundant. This rearrangement joins TRBV6-5 to TRBJ2-7, with a possible D match to TRBD2 (6 bases). Germline CDR1 and CDR2: MNHEY and SVGAGI. This CDR3 is 14 amino acids long. Here the CDR3 reads CASSYSMADYKQYF. In nucleotides, the CDR3 is TGTGCCAGCAGTTACTCGATGGCGGACTACAAGCAGTACTTC.

This clonotype was seen at least ten times. The J gene is TRBJ2-7, the V gene TRBV7-9; D gene ambiguous. Germline CDR1 reads SEHNR; CDR2 reads FQNEAQ (reference sequence). Trimming took off 1 base at V and 5 bases at J, with 9 bases between the two ends. The CDR3 length is 13 residues. CDR3 bases: TGTGCCAGCAGCTTAGTTTCCGCCCACGAGCAGTACTTC. This sequence encodes CASSLVSAHEQYF.